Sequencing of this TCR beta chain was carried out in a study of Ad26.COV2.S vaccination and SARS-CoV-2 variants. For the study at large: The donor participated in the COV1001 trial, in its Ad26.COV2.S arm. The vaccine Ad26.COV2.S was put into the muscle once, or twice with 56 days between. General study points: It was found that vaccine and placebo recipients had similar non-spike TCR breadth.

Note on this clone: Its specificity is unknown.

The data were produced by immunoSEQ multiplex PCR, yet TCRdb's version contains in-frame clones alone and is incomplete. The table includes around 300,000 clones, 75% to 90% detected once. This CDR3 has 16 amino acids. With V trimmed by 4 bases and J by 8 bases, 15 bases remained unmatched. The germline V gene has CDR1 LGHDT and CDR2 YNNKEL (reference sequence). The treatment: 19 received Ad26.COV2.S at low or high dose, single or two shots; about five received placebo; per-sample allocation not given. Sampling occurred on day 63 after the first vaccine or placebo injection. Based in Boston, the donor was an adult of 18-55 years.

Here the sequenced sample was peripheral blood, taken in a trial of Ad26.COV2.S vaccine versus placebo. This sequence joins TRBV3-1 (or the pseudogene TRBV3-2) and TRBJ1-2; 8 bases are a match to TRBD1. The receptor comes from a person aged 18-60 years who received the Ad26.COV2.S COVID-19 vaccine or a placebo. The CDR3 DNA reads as TGTGCCAGCAGCCCTAGGACAGGGACGAACCTATGGGGCTACACCTTC. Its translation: CASSPRTGTNLWGYTF.